Below, 8 T cell receptor beta chains from the same sample are listed, as sequenced in a study of blood T cell repertoires in COVID-19. The method was immunoSEQ multiplex PCR; TCRdb's version includes in-frame clones alone and lacks a portion of them. The sample lists around 130,000 clones; over 65% were seen once. The sequenced sample consisted of peripheral blood. Every receptor here comes from a man aged 50-60 years with acute or convalescent COVID-19.

DNA of the CDR3: TGCGCCAGCAGTTCGTCCGATTGGGGGCAGACTGAAGCTTTCTTT. Translated: CASSSSDWGQTEAFF. This chain connects TRBV5-1 to TRBJ1-1; tentative D call: TRBD1 (6 bases). Trimming cost V 5 bases and J 5 bases, with 19 bases left between them. Germline V gene lookup returns CDR1 SGHRS and CDR2 YFSETQ. CDR3 size: 15 residues.

This chain links TRBV2 with TRBJ2-2; D possibly corresponds to TRBD1 (5 bases). Germline V lookup: CDR1 SNHLY, CDR2 FYNNEI. There are 14 residues in the CDR3. With 6 bases removed from V and 3 bases from J, the gap between germline ends came to 11 bases. The CDR3 DNA follows: TGTGCCAGCAGGGATACCAGGGACACCGGGGAGCTGTTTTTT. This sequence encodes CASRDTRDTGELFF.

This chain uses TRBV2 with TRBJ1-6; D is unresolved. V was cut by 2 bases and J by 9 bases, with 2 bases left in between. The CDR3 is 11 residues long. In germline, CDR1 is SNHLY, CDR2 FYNNEI. The CDR3 nucleotides read TGTGCCAGCAGTGAACGTTCACCCCTCCACTTT. Translating it yields CASSERSPLHF.

This chain links TRBV7-6 with TRBJ1-4, with TRBD1 as a possible D gene (5 bases). The length of the CDR3 is 16 residues. Germline CDR1 and CDR2: SGHVS and FNYEAQ. Trimming shortened V by 2 bases and J by 7 bases, and 17 bases separated the two germline ends. The DNA for the CDR3 is TGTGCCAGCAGCTTATTCAAGGGTCAGGGTGGTGAAAAACTGTTTTTT. Translation gives CASSLFKGQGGEKLFF. Full variable domain (remainder filled in from reference TRBV7-6 and TRBJ1-4): GAGVSQSPRYKVTKRGQDVALRCDPISGHVSLYWYRQALGQGPEFLTYFNYEAQQDKSGLPNDRFSAERPEGSISTLTIQRTEQRDSAMYRCASSLFKGQGGEKLFFGSGTQLSVL.

This chain connects TRBV4-1 to TRBJ2-1, with D tentatively TRBD1 (5 bases). Germline V gene lookup returns CDR1 MGHRA and CDR2 YSYEKL. The V gene lost 3 bases and the J gene lost 9 bases, with 9 bases spanning the gap. The CDR3 contains 12 residues. CDR3 sequence reads: CASSQWGAEQFF. As DNA, the CDR3 is TGCGCCAGCAGCCAGTGGGGCGCTGAGCAGTTCTTC.

The chain joins TRBV7-7 to TRBJ2-5; D not certain. Germline CDR1 is SSHAT and CDR2 is FNYEAQ (reference sequence). V gave up 1 base and J gave up 2 bases, with 5 bases separating them. This CDR3 region has 13 residues. CDR3 residues: CASSLVPQETQYF. The CDR3 nucleotides read TGTGCCAGCAGCTTAGTCCCTCAAGAGACCCAGTACTTC.

The chain links TRBV7-9 to TRBJ1-1; D uncertain. V dropped 5 bases and J dropped 1 base, with 11 bases sitting between them. The CDR3 consists of 14 residues. Germline V gene sequence: CDR1 SEHNR, CDR2 FQNEAQ (reference sequence). The CDR3 sequence is CASSLLASNTEAFF. CDR3 DNA sequence: TGTGCCAGCAGCCTGCTAGCTTCGAACACTGAAGCTTTCTTT.

The table lists this clone with a few counts. In the same sample, other DNA sequences code for this CDR3. J is TRBJ1-2 and V is TRBV6-2 or TRBV6-3, with a possible D match to TRBD1 (5 bases). The germline V gene encodes CDR1 MNHEY and CDR2 SVGEGT. The CDR3 totals 13 residues. Trimming removed 5 bases at V and 4 bases at J, with 11 bases between. CDR3 bases: TGTGCCAGCAGTCTAGACAGATCCTATGGCTACACCTTC. This encodes CASSLDRSYGYTF.